This T cell receptor beta chain is drawn from a study of CD8 T cells in ankylosing spondylitis. Trimming left V 0 bases short and J 3 bases short, with 30 bases between. Germline V gene sequence: CDR1 SGHAT, CDR2 FQNNGV. This CDR3 has 21 amino acids. General observations from the study: A motif in TCR beta, a set of roughly eight highly homologous variants, appeared characteristic of ankylosing spondylitis blood. Several of the motif variants were reported before in synovial fluid and blood from reactive arthritis.

On this clonotype itself: Antigen specificity is unknown.

Generation of TCR beta libraries employed quantitative 5'-RACE incorporating molecular barcodes. TCRdb redid the calling of the 5' RACE reads with MiXCR, one entry per CDR3 protein. The repertoire consists of approximately 220,000 distinct CDR3 sequences, with about 18% occurring once and the leading ten covering roughly 43%. The specimen sequenced was blood, either unsorted or a sorted T cell fraction (not recorded which). The V gene is TRBV11-2, the J gene TRBJ2-7, with D possibly matching TRBD2 (6 bases). This TCR derives from a male donor with ankylosing spondylitis. Written as DNA, the CDR3 is TGTGCCAGCAGCTTAGAAATTAGTTGGGGGGAGCCCCACGGTGGGGGCTACGAGCAGTACTTC. Translating gives CASSLEISWGEPHGGGYEQYF.